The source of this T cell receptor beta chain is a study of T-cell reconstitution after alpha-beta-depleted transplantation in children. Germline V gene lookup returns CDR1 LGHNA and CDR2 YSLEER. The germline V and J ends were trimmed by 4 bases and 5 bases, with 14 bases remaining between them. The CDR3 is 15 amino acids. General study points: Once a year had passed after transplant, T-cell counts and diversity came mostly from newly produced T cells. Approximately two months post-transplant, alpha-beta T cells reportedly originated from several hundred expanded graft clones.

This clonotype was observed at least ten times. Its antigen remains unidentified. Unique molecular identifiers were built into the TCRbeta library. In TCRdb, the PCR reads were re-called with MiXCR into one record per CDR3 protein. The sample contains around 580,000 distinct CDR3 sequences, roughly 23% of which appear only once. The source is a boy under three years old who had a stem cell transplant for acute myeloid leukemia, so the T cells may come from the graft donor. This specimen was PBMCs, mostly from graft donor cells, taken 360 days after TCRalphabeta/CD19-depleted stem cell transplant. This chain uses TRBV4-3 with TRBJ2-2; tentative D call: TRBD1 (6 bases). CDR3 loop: CASSPGQRWTGELFF. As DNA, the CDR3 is TGCGCCAGCAGCCCTGGACAGCGTTGGACCGGGGAGCTGTTTTTT.